Each of the 17 T cell receptor beta chains below was sequenced from the same sample in a study of T cell changes during pregnancy in multiple sclerosis. The method was immunoSEQ multiplex PCR; TCRdb's version includes in-frame clones alone and lacks a portion of them. The sample records around 80,000 clones, about 91% being singletons. Here the sequenced sample was peripheral blood, taken before pregnancy. These receptors were collected from a female donor with multiple sclerosis, enrolled in a pregnancy study.

The chain links TRBV30 to TRBJ2-2; maybe TRBD1 (5 bases). The V and J ends lost 0 bases and 5 bases respectively, with 13 bases between them. Germline-derived CDR1 and CDR2 are GTSNPN and SVGIG (reference sequence). This CDR3 contains 15 residues. The CDR3 DNA is TGTGCCTGGAGTGTACTAAGGGGTGGGACCGGGGAGCTGTTTTTT. Translation: CAWSVLRGGTGELFF.

The V gene is TRBV19, the J gene TRBJ1-5, with D uncertain. The V gene's germline CDR1 is LNHDA and CDR2 SQIVND (reference sequence). This CDR3 comprises 16 residues. V shed 3 bases and J shed 0 bases, with 12 bases lying between them. CDR3 sequence reads: CASSILRIISNQPQHF. DNA for the CDR3: TGTGCCAGTAGTATCCTGCGGATTATTAGCAATCAGCCCCAGCATTTT.

The CDR3 spells CASSAYPSSYNEQFF. In DNA, the CDR3 is TGTGCCAGCAGCGCTTACCCGAGCTCCTACAATGAGCAGTTCTTC. The rearrangement joins TRBV7-3 to TRBJ2-1; D ambiguous. CDR1 is SGHTA, CDR2 FQGTGA, per germline. This CDR3 comprises 15 residues. V was trimmed by 5 bases and J by 0 bases, leaving 11 bases between them.

This sequence joins TRBV10-3 and TRBJ2-3, with 10 bases lining up with TRBD1. V lost 6 bases, J lost 3 bases, and 3 bases stayed unmatched. Per germline, CDR1 ENHRY and CDR2 SYGVKD. The CDR3 has 14 amino acids. The CDR3 loop reads CAIRGQGETDTQYF. CDR3 coding DNA: TGTGCCATCAGAGGACAGGGGGAGACAGATACGCAGTATTTT.

The CDR3 nucleotides read TGCGCCAGCAGCCAGCCCATCGGGACCAGGGGAGCCGAGCAGTACTTC. It translates to CASSQPIGTRGAEQYF. The rearrangement links TRBV4-1 to TRBJ2-7; tentative D call: TRBD1 (6 bases). Germline assignment: CDR1 MGHRA and CDR2 YSYEKL. Trimming cost V 3 bases and J 6 bases, with 21 bases left between them. The CDR3 consists of 16 residues.

V and J are TRBV5-4 and TRBJ1-3; D gene ambiguous. V shed 0 bases and J shed 0 bases, with 10 bases lying between them. The CDR3 sequence is 16 residues long. Germline CDR1 SGHNT, CDR2 YYREEE (reference sequence). CDR3 sequence reads: CASSLGQPSSGNTIYF. CDR3 nucleotide sequence: TGTGCCAGCAGCTTGGGACAACCGAGCTCTGGAAACACCATATATTTT.

The chain joins TRBV7-8 to TRBJ2-3, with D perhaps TRBD1 (6 bases). Germline V gene lookup returns CDR1 SGHVS and CDR2 FQNEAQ. CDR3 length equals 17 residues. Trimming pared 5 bases from V and 4 bases from J, leaving 22 bases between. CDR3 in amino acids: CASSPRGGNRNPDTQYF. The CDR3 nucleotides are TGTGCCAGCAGCCCCCGTGGGGGCAACCGAAATCCAGATACGCAGTATTTT. Combining the CDR3 with reference TRBV7-8 and TRBJ2-3 gives the whole variable domain GAGVSQSPRYKVAKRGQDVALRCDPISGHVSLFWYQQALGQGPEFLTYFQNEAQLDKSGLPSDRFFAERPEGSVSTLKIQRTQQEDSAVYLCASSPRGGNRNPDTQYFGPGTRLTVL.

This sequence joins TRBV28 and TRBJ2-2, with D tentatively TRBD2 (6 bases). The germline V gene encodes CDR1 MDHEN and CDR2 SYDVKM. Trimming removed 4 bases at V and 0 bases at J, with 12 bases between. The CDR3 runs to 16 residues. In DNA form, the CDR3 reads TGTGCCAGCAGTTCCCGGGAGTCAGCGAACACCGGGGAGCTGTTTTTT. It translates to CASSSRESANTGELFF.

The chain combines TRBV18 with TRBJ1-5, with 7 bases fitting TRBD1. Germline trimming cut 5 bases from V and 3 bases from J; bases unmatched to any gene: 7. This CDR3 is built from 15 residues. In germline, CDR1 is KGHSH, CDR2 LQKENI. CDR3 protein: CASSYGTAINQPQHF. The CDR3 bases are TGTGCCAGCTCATACGGGACAGCAATCAATCAGCCCCAGCATTTT.

For the CDR3, the DNA is TGTGCCAGTACGAGGGGACAGGGCACAGATACGCAGTATTTT. Translation: CASTRGQGTDTQYF. This chain joins TRBV19 and TRBJ2-3, with 8 bases lining up with TRBD1. This CDR3 region has 14 residues. J lost 1 base, V lost 7 bases, and 4 bases had no gene match. Germline loops: CDR1 LNHDA, CDR2 SQIVND (reference sequence).

This chain links TRBV9 with TRBJ2-5, with 9 nucleotides matching TRBD2. The CDR3 sequence is 20 residues long. Germline CDR1 SGDLS, CDR2 YYNGEE. J lost 3 bases, V lost 0 bases, and 18 bases had no gene match. CDR3 region: CASSVGLAGWGFGSEETQYF. The CDR3 DNA is TGTGCCAGCAGCGTAGGGCTAGCGGGATGGGGTTTTGGTTCGGAAGAGACCCAGTACTTC.

This clone was observed once. The V call is TRBV6-9, the J call TRBJ2-1; D remains ambiguous. CDR1 and CDR2 from the germline V gene are MNHGY and SVAAGI. The CDR3 is made up of 14 amino acids. Deletions cut 4 bases from V and 4 bases from J, with 11 bases between. CDR3 sequence reads: CASSSGPFYNEQFF. The CDR3 DNA sequence: TGTGCCAGCAGTTCGGGTCCATTTTACAATGAGCAGTTCTTC.

V usage is TRBV14 and J usage is TRBJ1-1; 10 positions match TRBD1. The V segment lost 0 bases and the J segment 7 bases; nucleotides outside the gene matches: 11. CDR1 and CDR2 (germline): SGHDN, FVKESK. This CDR3 is built from 17 residues. The CDR3 nucleotides read TGTGCCAGCAGCCAAGAGCTTCCCGGACAGGGGGACTTTGAAGCTTTCTTT. It codes for CASSQELPGQGDFEAFF. The full variable domain, in which reference TRBV14 and TRBJ1-1 provide the parts outside the CDR3, is EAGVTQFPSHSVIEKGQTVTLRCDPISGHDNLYWYRRVMGKEIKFLLHFVKESKQDESGMPNNRFLAERTGGTYSTLKVQPAELEDSGVYFCASSQELPGQGDFEAFFGQGTRLTVV.

The chain's CDR3 is CASSPDRGVYGYTF. The DNA for the CDR3 is TGTGCCAGCAGCCCAGACAGGGGGGTTTATGGCTACACCTTC. The chain carries TRBV7-8 and TRBJ1-2, with 9 bases identical to TRBD1. This CDR3 is 14 amino acids long. Trimming removed 5 bases from V and 5 bases from J; junction bases left unmatched: 6. Germline CDR1 SGHVS, CDR2 FQNEAQ.

The chain couples TRBV28 to TRBJ1-4; no clear D gene. V gave up 4 bases and J gave up 4 bases, with 16 bases separating them. Germline V gives CDR1 MDHEN, CDR2 SYDVKM. The CDR3 covers 16 residues. The CDR3 loop is CASSSWSPGDNEKLFF. Written as DNA, the CDR3 is TGTGCCAGCAGTTCCTGGAGCCCCGGGGATAATGAAAAACTGTTTTTT.

The chain has TRBV5-4 and TRBJ2-1, with D possibly being TRBD1 (5 bases). The germline CDR1 and CDR2 sequences are SGHNT and YYREEE (reference sequence). V lost 0 bases to trimming and J lost 5 bases, with 9 bases between them. The CDR3 has 14 amino acids. For the CDR3, the DNA is TGTGCCAGCAGCTTGGGCCTAGGGGACAATGAGCAGTTCTTC. Translation: CASSLGLGDNEQFF.

This clone was observed once. The chain recombines TRBV27 with TRBJ2-5; 7 bases are a match to TRBD2. V lost 6 bases, J lost 4 bases, and 5 bases stayed unmatched. Germline CDR1 is MNHEY and CDR2 is SMNVEV (reference sequence). The CDR3 extends over 13 amino acids. CDR3 residues: CASRGGSGETQYF. The DNA for the CDR3 is TGTGCCAGCAGAGGCGGGAGTGGAGAGACCCAGTACTTC.